Below, 21 T cell receptor beta chains from the same sample are listed, as sequenced in a study of molecular identifiers for immune sequencing clone quantification. MiXCR, run by TCRdb on the PCR reads, gives a single entry per CDR3 protein. The sample has over 550,000 distinct CDR3 sequences, roughly 27% seen once; the top ten hold about 0.81%. Source material: naive CD8+ T cells from blood, with Jurkat cell RNA spiked in. Subset meaning: FACS-sorted CD8+CD4-CCR7+CD45RA+ naive T cells. All receptors derive from a human donor in good health. Some libraries in this study had Jurkat cell RNA spiked in.

This clonotype occurred many times. CDR3 nucleotide sequence: TGTGCCAGCAGCTTAGGATACTCAGACAATCAGCCCCAGCATTTT. Residues: CASSLGYSDNQPQHF. V gene TRBV7-9 combines with J gene TRBJ1-5; D not resolved. The length of the CDR3 is 15 residues. Germline V CDR1 and CDR2: SEHNR, FQNEAQ (reference sequence). V dropped 1 base and J dropped 3 bases, with 10 bases sitting between them.

This clonotype was counted at least ten times. The V gene is TRBV4-3, the J gene TRBJ2-2; 11 bases map to TRBD2. Trimming cost V 0 bases and J 0 bases; bases outside gene matches: 0. Germline lookup yields CDR1 LGHNA and CDR2 YSLEER. The CDR3 loop spans 17 amino acids. The CDR3: CASSQELAGANTGELFF. CDR3 sequence (DNA): TGCGCCAGCAGCCAAGAACTAGCGGGAGCGAACACCGGGGAGCTGTTTTTT.

J is TRBJ2-7 and V is TRBV4-1; D uncertain. CDR1 is MGHRA and CDR2 is YSYEKL in the germline V gene. The V and J ends lost 2 bases and 3 bases respectively, with 14 bases between them. The CDR3 runs to 15 residues. The DNA for the CDR3 is TGCGCCAGCAGCCAAAGTAGGTTCTCGGTCTACGAGCAGTACTTC. It yields the protein CASSQSRFSVYEQYF.

The table lists this clonotype with a few counts. V is TRBV12-3 or TRBV12-4 and J is TRBJ1-6; possibly TRBD1 for D (6 bases). The CDR3 runs to 16 residues. With 6 bases removed from V and 0 bases from J, the gap between germline ends came to 12 bases. The CDR3 loop reads CASRETGNSYNSPLHF. CDR3 DNA sequence: TGTGCCAGCAGGGAAACAGGGAACTCCTATAATTCACCCCTCCACTTT.

Comment on this clonotype: A much larger clone lies a single base off, so this may be a read error. The chain couples TRBV4-1 to TRBJ2-3; 9 bases map to TRBD2. The CDR3 is made up of 17 amino acids. Germline CDR1 reads MGHRA; CDR2 reads YSYEKL. The CDR3 nucleotides are TGCGCCAGCGGCCAAGATTCGGCTAGCGGGGTGACAGATACGCAGTATTTT. This sequence encodes CASGQDSASGVTDTQYF.

In its sample, this clonotype was seen many times. This rearrangement joins TRBV6-2 or TRBV6-3 to TRBJ2-2, with TRBD2 matching 12 bases. Germline CDR1 MNHEY, CDR2 SVGEGT. The CDR3 covers 21 residues. Trimming cost V 0 bases and J 0 bases; bases outside gene matches: 11. This chain's CDR3 is CASSYSIFLGLAGTNTGELFF. The CDR3 DNA sequence: TGTGCCAGCAGTTACTCGATTTTTTTGGGACTAGCGGGTACGAACACCGGGGAGCTGTTTTTT.

This clonotype was observed a few times. V usage is TRBV7-7 and J usage is TRBJ2-5; 7 nucleotides align to TRBD1. The ends lost 4 bases at V and 2 bases at J; junction bases unmatched: 7. The CDR3 loop spans 15 amino acids. Germline V lookup: CDR1 SSHAT, CDR2 FNYEAQ (reference sequence). In DNA form, the CDR3 reads TGTGCCAGCAGCTCCGAGACAGGGCAACAAGAGACCCAGTACTTC. It yields the protein CASSSETGQQETQYF.

This clonotype was counted ten times or more. The chain has TRBV4-1 and TRBJ1-1; a weak D match, TRBD1 (5 bases). CDR3 length: 17 amino acids. Looked up from germline, CDR1 is MGHRA and CDR2 is YSYEKL. V was shortened by 0 bases and J by 0 bases, with 14 bases between the two germline ends. CDR3 region: CASSQEEGRGLNTEAFF. The DNA for the CDR3 is TGCGCCAGCAGCCAAGAAGAGGGCCGGGGCCTGAACACTGAAGCTTTCTTT.

The sample holds a few counts of this clonotype. The chain links TRBV4-3 to TRBJ2-3; D ambiguous. The V end was cut by 0 bases, the J end by 3 bases, with 13 bases between. Germline loops: CDR1 LGHNA, CDR2 YSLEER. This CDR3 region has 16 residues. The CDR3 region has the DNA TGCGCCAGCAGCCAAGATAGGGCCGTCGGGACAGATACGCAGTATTTT. Its protein is CASSQDRAVGTDTQYF.

The chain uses TRBV4-1 and TRBJ1-6, with 7 bases fitting TRBD1. This CDR3 region has 14 residues. The V and J ends lost 4 bases and 7 bases, in that order; junction bases with no gene match: 4. Germline-derived CDR1 and CDR2 are MGHRA and YSYEKL. For the CDR3, the DNA is TGCGCCAGCAGCCCGCGGACAGGAAATTCACCCCTCCACTTT. This gives the protein CASSPRTGNSPLHF.

The rearrangement uses TRBV27 and TRBJ1-1; weak D call: TRBD1 (6 bases). This CDR3 contains 13 residues. Per the germline V gene, CDR1 is MNHEY and CDR2 is SMNVEV (reference sequence). The ends were cut back, 10 bases at V and 4 bases at J, with 16 bases in the middle. CDR3 sequence: CATKTGLGTEAFF. DNA for the CDR3: TGTGCCACCAAAACAGGGCTTGGCACTGAAGCTTTCTTT.

There are many counts of this clonotype. This chain connects TRBV29-1 to TRBJ2-5; 7 bases line up with TRBD1. CDR3 size: 14 residues. Germline-derived CDR1 and CDR2 are SQVTM and ANQGSEA. V shed 3 bases and J 4 bases; nucleotides not matched to a gene: 8. Here the CDR3 reads CSVDVRGRRETQYF. The CDR3 nucleotides read TGCAGCGTTGATGTGAGGGGGCGCCGAGAGACCCAGTACTTC.

V is TRBV9 and J is TRBJ2-7, with unresolved D. Germline lookup yields CDR1 SGDLS and CDR2 YYNGEE. This CDR3 has 14 amino acids. Trimming cost V 4 bases and J 6 bases, with 17 bases left between them. The CDR3 protein is CASSSRARSVEQYF. DNA of the CDR3: TGTGCCAGCAGCAGCCGAGCAAGGTCGGTCGAGCAGTACTTC.

The CDR3 sequence: CASSPADHEQYF. The CDR3 DNA sequence: TGTGCCAGCAGCCCCGCGGACCACGAGCAGTACTTC. The V gene is TRBV6-2 or TRBV6-3, the J gene TRBJ2-7, with D unresolved. Trimming shortened V by 6 bases and J by 5 bases, and 11 bases separated the two germline ends. The CDR3 spans 12 residues. CDR1 and CDR2 from the germline V gene are MNHEY and SVGEGT.

This clonotype was picked up a small number of times. This chain links TRBV13 with TRBJ2-1, with 7 bases fitting TRBD2. The CDR3 runs to 16 residues. Unmatched junction bases numbered 8, after V lost 2 bases and J lost 4 bases. CDR1 and CDR2 (germline): PRHDT, FYEKMQ (reference sequence). The CDR3 DNA sequence: TGTGCCAGCAGCTTACCTAGCGGATCGTTTTACAATGAGCAGTTCTTC. This sequence encodes CASSLPSGSFYNEQFF.

The chain combines TRBV20-1 with TRBJ2-7; no clear D gene. This CDR3 is 14 amino acids long. V was pared by 6 bases and J by 0 bases, with 15 bases between. CDR1 DFQATT and CDR2 SNEGSKA come from the germline V gene (reference sequence). The CDR3 region has the DNA TGCAGTGCCGAACACACACTGGACTCCTACGAGCAGTACTTC. Protein sequence: CSAEHTLDSYEQYF.

For this clonotype: Given a much more abundant clone one base away, this may be a read error. J is TRBJ2-3 and V is TRBV10-3; TRBD2 might be the D (6 bases). Germline V gene sequence: CDR1 ENHRY, CDR2 SYGVKD. V was cut by 11 bases and J by 2 bases, with 20 bases left in between. The CDR3 length is 15 residues. The CDR3 loop is CACVRGTTSTDTQYF. In DNA, the CDR3 is TGTGCCTGTGTACGGGGGACGACCTCCACAGATACGCAGTATTTT.

This clonotype was counted between two and nine times. V and J are TRBV27 and TRBJ2-7; TRBD1 is a possible D gene (6 bases). Trimming removed 2 bases from V and 4 bases from J, with 15 bases in between. Per the germline V gene, CDR1 is MNHEY and CDR2 is SMNVEV (reference sequence). There are 15 residues in the CDR3. CDR3 nucleotides: TGTGCCAGCAGTTTAATTGGGGGACAAAGATACGAGCAGTACTTC. Amino acid sequence: CASSLIGGQRYEQYF.

The chain joins TRBV11-2 to TRBJ2-4; D could derive from TRBD1 or TRBD2 (5 bases each). CDR1 SGHAT and CDR2 FQNNGV come from the germline V gene. CDR3 length: 17 amino acids. Trimming took 5 bases from V and 8 from J, leaving 25 bases between them. The CDR3 region is CASSRNTGSWGSDIQYF. Here the CDR3 DNA reads TGTGCCAGCAGCCGAAACACAGGCTCCTGGGGGTCGGACATTCAGTACTTC.

The chain joins TRBV30 to TRBJ1-1; unclear D gene. Germline CDR1 is GTSNPN and CDR2 is SVGIG (reference sequence). Trimming removed 0 bases at V and 4 bases at J, with 6 bases between. The CDR3 is made up of 12 amino acids. The CDR3 nucleotides are TGTGCCTGGAGTGTACCGATCACTGAAGCTTTCTTT. Translating it yields CAWSVPITEAFF.

In its sample, this clonotype was seen many times. This chain uses TRBV11-2 with TRBJ2-1; D gene uncertain. The CDR3 extends over 15 amino acids. CDR1 is SGHAT, CDR2 FQNNGV, per germline. V was trimmed by 0 bases and J by 3 bases, leaving 9 bases between them. CDR3 protein: CASSLDLVGYNEQFF. CDR3 sequence (DNA): TGTGCCAGCAGCTTAGATCTCGTTGGCTACAATGAGCAGTTCTTC.